This T cell receptor (beta chain) was found in a study of blood T cell repertoires in COVID-19. In the study overall: The analysed material was cDNA or gDNA that came from T cells, B-cell-depleted T cells, or PBMCs.

The CDR3 consists of 15 residues. Germline V CDR1 and CDR2: MNHEY, SVGAGI. Unmatched junction bases numbered 4, after V lost 0 bases and J lost 6 bases. How the authors handled the data: Nucleated cell number was recorded as an estimate derived from reference gene primer amplification. Using immunoSEQ multiplex PCR, the repertoire was profiled, and TCRdb retains in-frame clones only, with some absent. The DNA gave D and trimming, while V, J and clone size come from that table. The sample lists 25,000 to 35,000 clones; roughly nine tenths were seen once. The chain carries TRBV6-5 and TRBJ1-2, with 10 nucleotides matching TRBD1. The sample was peripheral blood. This clonotype was obtained from a woman aged 40 to 55 with active or convalescent COVID-19. The CDR3 sequence: CASSYSGQGIDGYTF. The CDR3 nucleotides are TGTGCCAGCAGTTACTCGGGACAGGGGATAGATGGCTACACCTTC.